This T cell receptor (beta chain) came from a study of T-cell reconstitution after alpha-beta-depleted transplantation in children. Findings and caveats of the study: Two months or so post-transplant, alpha-beta T cells reportedly derived from several hundred expanded graft clones.

Trimming at V came to 3 bases and at J to 7 bases, leaving 5 bases not matched to a gene. This CDR3 has 13 amino acids. CDR1 DFQATT and CDR2 SNEGSKA come from the germline V gene (reference sequence). This sample's TCRbeta library carried unique molecular identifier barcodes. TCRdb reprocessed the PCR reads via MiXCR and lists one record per CDR3 protein. Found here are about 980,000 distinct CDR3 sequences, around 30% of them singletons; the top ten hold about 28%. As concerns this clonotype: Its target is not known.

The sequence derives from a boy in the first two years of life who had a stem cell transplant for SCID, so the T cells may come from the graft donor. Sequencing was performed on PBMCs, mostly from graft donor cells, taken 360 days after TCRalphabeta/CD19-depleted stem cell transplant. The V gene is TRBV20-1, the J gene TRBJ2-1; 8 bases fit TRBD1. CDR3 nucleotides: TGCAGTGCTAGTGACAGGGGAAGGAATGAGCAGTTCTTC. Its translation is CSASDRGRNEQFF.